This T cell receptor beta chain derives from a study of shared clonotypes between healthy human individuals. As for this clone: Its antigen is unidentified.

Study results and limitations: The sharing of 5% to 5.5% of naive CD4 clonotypes was seen across a handful of donors. Incomplete sequencing of sorted subsets was indicated by rarefaction despite large depth.

DNA at roughly 0.2 ug, some 31,000 T cell genomes, went into sorted-subset replicate PCRs. In the original workflow: ImmunoSEQ yielded junction-only sequences lacking quality scores, so filtering differed. The data were produced by immunoSEQ multiplex PCR, yet TCRdb's version contains in-frame clones alone and is incomplete. The DNA was the basis for D and trimming; V, J and clone size are from that table. The sample consists of approximately 640,000 clones, about 90% of them appearing once. The germline V gene encodes CDR1 MDHEN and CDR2 SYDVKM. After removal of 7 bases from V and 2 bases from J, the junction contained 1 base not matched to a gene. The length of the CDR3 is 12 residues.

The clonotype comes from a man aged 18 to 30 in good health. Some clones in this sample may be carry-over from other donors' samples. The chain has TRBV28 and TRBJ2-7, with 8 bases matching TRBD2. Input material: memory CD8+ T cells from PBMCs. As to subset: CD45RO+ cells pooled with CCR7-negative TemRA cells. This CDR3 reads CASTGGPYEQYF. The CDR3, as DNA: TGTGCCAGCACGGGGGGGCCCTACGAGCAGTACTTC.